These 27 T cell receptor beta chains were all obtained from the same sample, sequenced in a study of CXCR3-negative and CXCR3-positive naive CD8 T cells. The study, taken as a whole, reports: For CXCR3-positive naive cells, TRB CDR3s were more hydrophobic than those of CXCR3-negative naive cells.

UMI-labeled 5' RACE yielded the TRB cDNA libraries. Reanalyzing the 5' RACE reads, TCRdb keeps one entry per CDR3 protein, without DNA. Across 130,000 or so distinct CDR3 sequences, the top ten clones capture 0.4% to 0.5% of the sample. These receptors have no known antigen. The source material was naive CXCR3+ CD8+ T cells from blood. As for subset: CD45RO-CCR7+CD27+CD95- naive CD8+ T cells expressing CXCR3 (TNR3+). The receptor set was obtained from a human donor in good health. Some clones in this sample may be carry-over from other donors' samples.

The rearrangement uses TRBV7-9 and TRBJ1-2. Germline assignment: CDR1 SEHNR and CDR2 FQNEAQ (reference sequence). The CDR3 sequence is 15 residues long. The CDR3 sequence is CASSLGPDLVRGYTF.

The rearrangement joins TRBV5-4 to TRBJ1-1. The germline V gene has CDR1 SGHNT and CDR2 YYREEE (reference sequence). The length of the CDR3 is 16 residues. The CDR3 loop reads CASSHQIGLMNTEAFF.

The chain employs TRBV12-3 or TRBV12-4 and TRBJ1-2. This CDR3 is built from 12 residues. The chain's CDR3 is CASSLGSEGYTF.

The V gene is TRBV7-9, the J gene TRBJ2-7. This CDR3 contains 12 residues. The germline gives CDR1 SEHNR, CDR2 FQNEAQ (reference sequence). CDR3: CASSFPSSEQYF.

The chain recombines TRBV5-1 with TRBJ2-2; TCRdb's D call, TRBD1, is unchecked because there is no DNA. From germline, CDR1 is SGHRS and CDR2 YFSETQ. CDR3 length equals 16 residues. This CDR3 reads CASSHAAGGASGELFF.

The chain's CDR3 is CASSVDMHYNEQFF. The chain joins TRBV2 to TRBJ2-1. Per the germline V gene, CDR1 is SNHLY and CDR2 is FYNNEI. The CDR3 loop spans 14 amino acids.

This chain connects TRBV27 to TRBJ1-5; TCRdb returns TRBD1, unconfirmable since there is no DNA. Germline assignment: CDR1 MNHEY and CDR2 SMNVEV (reference sequence). The CDR3 spans 14 residues. The CDR3 protein is CASSWGNSNQPQHF.

This chain joins TRBV19 and TRBJ2-1; the TRBD2 assignment by TCRdb is unverifiable without DNA. Per the germline V gene, CDR1 is LNHDA and CDR2 is SQIVND (reference sequence). This CDR3 comprises 17 residues. The CDR3 region is CASSMSSGLAAYNEQFF.

The gene calls are TRBV4-3 and TRBJ2-7. The length of the CDR3 is 16 residues. Germline V gives CDR1 LGHNA, CDR2 YSLEER. This chain's CDR3 is CASSQDSSGFTYEQYF.

The chain employs TRBV7-2 and TRBJ2-4; TCRdb's D gene call, TRBD1, goes unchecked for lack of DNA. The CDR3 is made up of 13 amino acids. Germline CDR1 SGHTA, CDR2 FQGNSA. The CDR3: CASNLGQGNIQYF.

The gene calls are TRBV7-3 and TRBJ2-1. CDR3 length equals 13 residues. Germline V gives CDR1 SGHTA, CDR2 FQGTGA. The CDR3 loop reads CASSATTHNEQFF. Complete variable domain (other parts from reference TRBV7-3 and TRBJ2-1): GAGVSQTPSNKVTEKGKYVELRCDPISGHTALYWYRQSLGQGPEFLIYFQGTGAADDSGLPNDRFFAVRPEGSVSTLKIQRTERGDSAVYLCASSATTHNEQFFGPGTRLTVL.

The rearrangement uses TRBV10-3 and TRBJ2-3; TCRdb indicates TRBD2, and absent DNA this call remains unverified. The CDR3 length is 13 residues. Germline loops: CDR1 ENHRY, CDR2 SYGVKD. The CDR3 protein is CAILAGGADTQYF.

The V and J genes are TRBV15 and TRBJ1-1. This CDR3 comprises 15 residues. CDR1 is LNHNV and CDR2 is YYDKDF in the germline V gene (reference sequence). The CDR3 is CATSHEYRSHTEAFF.

CDR3 residues: CASSLPGQASYEQYF. The chain links TRBV4-2 to TRBJ2-7; the D call from TCRdb, TRBD1, cannot be confirmed without DNA. This CDR3 comprises 15 residues. In germline, CDR1 is LGHNA, CDR2 YNFKEQ.

The chain uses TRBV7-6 and TRBJ2-3; TCRdb calls TRBD2, which cannot be checked without DNA. CDR1 is SGHVS and CDR2 is FNYEAQ in the germline V gene. The CDR3 is 15 amino acids. The CDR3 loop reads CASSFIGGVTDTQYF.

The genes are TRBV20-1 and TRBJ1-6. Germline V lookup: CDR1 DFQATT, CDR2 SNEGSKA (reference sequence). The CDR3 has 13 residues. The CDR3 is CSARDTGNSPLHF.

This CDR3 is CSARASGRAEQFF. The V call is TRBV20-1, the J call TRBJ2-1; TCRdb's D call, TRBD2, is unchecked because there is no DNA. CDR1 is DFQATT, CDR2 SNEGSKA, per germline (reference sequence). CDR3 length equals 13 residues.

This chain connects TRBV7-9 to TRBJ2-7; TCRdb picks TRBD2, but there is no DNA to check that call. Germline values: CDR1 SEHNR, CDR2 FQNEAQ (reference sequence). The CDR3 is 16 residues long. The CDR3 sequence: CASSYPYGTADSEQYF.

This rearrangement joins TRBV29-1 to TRBJ2-1. Germline V gene sequence: CDR1 SQVTM, CDR2 ANQGSEA. The CDR3 loop spans 11 amino acids. CDR3 sequence reads: CSSRSYNEQFF.

V and J are TRBV27 and TRBJ2-3; TCRdb names TRBD1, which stays unverified in the absence of DNA. Germline CDR1 reads MNHEY; CDR2 reads SMNVEV (reference sequence). CDR3 length equals 16 residues. The CDR3 spells CASTTPGKGSTDRQYF.

V is TRBV29-1 and J is TRBJ1-2. Germline V gene lookup returns CDR1 SQVTM and CDR2 ANQGSEA. The CDR3 totals 13 residues. CDR3: CSALPGGGYGYTF.

CDR3 amino acids: CATSPRSSYNEQFF. V is TRBV15 and J is TRBJ2-1. This CDR3 contains 14 residues. Per the germline V gene, CDR1 is LNHNV and CDR2 is YYDKDF (reference sequence).

This chain joins TRBV2 and TRBJ1-1; absent DNA, TCRdb's TRBD1 call cannot be checked. The CDR3 sequence is 15 residues long. Looked up from germline, CDR1 is SNHLY and CDR2 is FYNNEI. CDR3 sequence: CAIHRGKDLNTEAFF.

This rearrangement joins TRBV6-5 to TRBJ2-2; the TCRdb D gene call, TRBD1, has no DNA to confirm it. The CDR3 is 15 residues long. Germline loops: CDR1 MNHEY, CDR2 SVGAGI. The CDR3 sequence: CASSYFGQLTGELFF.

This chain joins TRBV7-9 and TRBJ2-7; TCRdb lists TRBD2, though no DNA is available to test this call. Germline CDR1 is SEHNR and CDR2 is FQNEAQ (reference sequence). The CDR3 contains 14 residues. This CDR3 reads CASSPTGLDLEQYF.

This sequence joins TRBV5-6 and TRBJ2-1; without DNA, the TCRdb call of TRBD2 cannot be checked. This CDR3 has 15 amino acids. CDR1 is SGHDT, CDR2 YYEEEE, per germline. Here the CDR3 reads CASSLGLAGHNEQFF.

The CDR3 here is CSARDRWDTEAFF. The rearrangement uses TRBV20-1 and TRBJ1-1. Germline CDR1 and CDR2: DFQATT and SNEGSKA (reference sequence). This CDR3 is 13 amino acids long.